This T cell receptor (beta chain) emerged from a study of spatial heterogeneity in lung cancer. Study as a whole: Follow-up PBMC specimens underwent sequencing when available; their median timing was around 2 years after resection.

Via MiXCR, TCRdb re-called the 5' RACE reads, giving one row per CDR3 protein. In the table there are tens of thousands of distinct CDR3 sequences, 7.5% to 10% of which are singletons. This CDR3 is built from 16 residues. Germline V gene sequence: CDR1 MDHEN, CDR2 SYDVKM. Trimming left V 5 bases short and J 6 bases short, with 22 bases between. Regarding time point: blood at routine non-recurrence follow-up after resection. The study sequenced unsorted whole RNA from tumor, nontumor lung or frozen PBMC. The chain joins TRBV28 to TRBJ1-2; D ambiguous. Sequencing was performed on PBMCs, taken at follow-up. The sequence was collected from a female donor with early-stage non-small cell lung cancer. This CDR3 is CASSPPPSGREDGYTF. As DNA, the CDR3 is TGTGCCAGCAGTCCCCCCCCCTCCGGCCGGGAAGATGGCTACACCTTC.